The 32 T cell receptor beta chains below were found in one sample sequenced in a study of T cell responses to AZD1222 COVID-19 vaccine. The table came from immunoSEQ multiplex PCR; TCRdb's copy has only in-frame clones and leaves some out. The sample shows tens of thousands of clones, 84% of them seen only once. The material sequenced was peripheral blood, taken on day 0 of AZD1222 vaccination. All receptors come from an adult in good health.

The chain carries TRBV29-1 and TRBJ1-1; D perhaps matches TRBD1 (6 bases). The V gene's germline CDR1 is SQVTM and CDR2 ANQGSEA. With 8 bases removed from V and 3 bases from J, the gap between germline ends came to 22 bases. The CDR3 has 15 residues. The CDR3 loop is CSFSELESGDTEAFF. The CDR3 DNA is TGCAGCTTTTCAGAACTAGAATCAGGGGACACTGAAGCTTTCTTT.

V is TRBV23-1 and J is TRBJ1-2; perhaps TRBD1 as D (5 bases). TRBV23-1 is marked as an open reading frame, function uncertain. V lost 0 bases and J lost 8, with 19 bases in between. This CDR3 has 16 amino acids. In DNA form, the CDR3 reads TGCGCCAGCAGTCAATCTGGGGCCGGACGACTCGGAGGCTACACCTTC. Its protein is CASSQSGAGRLGGYTF.

The CDR3 nucleotides read TGTGCCAGCAGTTACTCGATCGGGATGGCTGAAGCTTTCTTT. This sequence encodes CASSYSIGMAEAFF. The rearrangement uses TRBV6-5 and TRBJ1-1; D unresolved. This CDR3 comprises 14 residues. The germline CDR1 and CDR2 sequences are MNHEY and SVGAGI. The V gene lost 0 bases and the J gene lost 6 bases, with 11 bases spanning the gap.

There are a few counts of this clone. The rearrangement links TRBV28 to TRBJ1-5; D gene ambiguous. Per germline, CDR1 MDHEN and CDR2 SYDVKM. V was trimmed by 2 bases and J by 2 bases, leaving 4 bases between them. The CDR3 is made up of 13 amino acids. DNA for the CDR3: TGTGCCAGCAGTTTAGTAGGCAATCAGCCCCAGCATTTT. As protein: CASSLVGNQPQHF.

This sequence joins TRBV12-5 and TRBJ2-1; D unresolved. The germline gives CDR1 LGHNT, CDR2 FRNRAP. Trimming removed 6 bases from V and 6 bases from J, with 12 bases in between. The CDR3 spans 13 residues. The DNA of the CDR3 is TGTGCTAGTGGCCAAGGACCCATCAATGAGCAGTTCTTC. Its translation: CASGQGPINEQFF.

The chain recombines TRBV7-9 with TRBJ2-7; 8 nucleotides agree with TRBD2. Trimming removed 1 base from V and 5 bases from J; junction bases left unmatched: 10. This CDR3 is built from 16 residues. Germline lookup yields CDR1 SEHNR and CDR2 FQNEAQ (reference sequence). The CDR3 DNA reads TGTGCCAGCAGCTTAGTATCGGGGGGGTATTCGGACGAGCAGTACTTC. It encodes CASSLVSGGYSDEQYF. Variable domain in full (rest from reference TRBV7-9 and TRBJ2-7): DTGVSQNPRHKITKRGQNVTFRCDPISEHNRLYWYRQTLGQGPEFLTYFQNEAQLEKSRLLSDRFSAERPKGSFSTLEIQRTEQGDSAMYLCASSLVSGGYSDEQYFGPGTRLTVT.

The chain couples TRBV6-5 to TRBJ2-5; 8 nucleotides agree with TRBD1. Germline V gives CDR1 MNHEY, CDR2 SVGAGI. The CDR3 consists of 14 residues. The junction had 7 bases not matched to a gene; V was cut back by 5 bases and J by 5 bases. CDR3 residues: CASSRRQGYETQYF. As DNA, the CDR3 is TGTGCCAGCAGTCGCCGACAGGGGTATGAGACCCAGTACTTC.

The chain employs TRBV19 and TRBJ2-3, with D maybe TRBD1 (6 bases). V lost 9 bases to trimming and J lost 0 bases, with 13 bases between them. CDR3 length: 14 residues. The V gene's germline CDR1 is LNHDA and CDR2 SQIVND (reference sequence). CDR3: CASRGRISTDTQYF. The CDR3 region has the DNA TGTGCCAGCAGGGGAAGGATTAGCACAGATACGCAGTATTTT.

The chain links TRBV18 to TRBJ1-1; 8 bases align to TRBD1. The germline gives CDR1 KGHSH, CDR2 LQKENI. Trimming removed 2 bases from V and 5 bases from J; junction bases left unmatched: 10. The CDR3 is 16 amino acids. The CDR3 nucleotides are TGTGCCAGCTCACCAGCCCCCCTCAGGGGGCCTACTGAAGCTTTCTTT. Residues: CASSPAPLRGPTEAFF.

This chain links TRBV12-3 or TRBV12-4 with TRBJ1-2; 8 positions agree with TRBD1. This CDR3 is built from 13 residues. With V trimmed by 5 bases and J by 4 bases, 3 bases remained unmatched. In nucleotides, the CDR3 is TGTGCCAGCAGTGAGACAGGGGTCTATGGCTACACCTTC. As protein: CASSETGVYGYTF.

This chain connects TRBV18 to TRBJ1-5, with D maybe TRBD1 (6 bases). This CDR3 is built from 13 residues. The V end was cut by 6 bases, the J end by 2 bases, with 8 bases between. Germline CDR1 and CDR2: KGHSH and LQKENI. The CDR3 loop is CASSSGGNQPQHF. CDR3 bases: TGTGCCAGCTCCTCAGGGGGCAATCAGCCCCAGCATTTT.

The rearrangement links TRBV27 to TRBJ1-1; D possibly corresponds to TRBD1 (5 bases). Germline V CDR1 and CDR2: MNHEY, SMNVEV (reference sequence). CDR3 length: 16 residues. V lost 5 bases, J lost 1 base, and 17 bases lay in between. The CDR3: CASSHLRGVENTEAFF. The CDR3 bases are TGTGCCAGCAGTCACCTGAGAGGGGTGGAGAACACTGAAGCTTTCTTT.

This chain links TRBV11-2 with TRBJ1-4; D not resolved. The CDR3 consists of 16 residues. Trimming removed 3 bases from V and 0 bases from J, with 11 bases in between. Germline loops: CDR1 SGHAT, CDR2 FQNNGV. CDR3 nucleotides: TGTGCCAGCAGCTTTGACCCCGCTACAACTAATGAAAAACTGTTTTTT. It is translated as CASSFDPATTNEKLFF.

The chain has TRBV4-2 and TRBJ2-1; D not certain. The CDR3 length is 15 residues. Germline assignment: CDR1 LGHNA and CDR2 YNFKEQ. V was pared by 2 bases and J by 1 base, with 9 bases between. CDR3 sequence reads: CASSQNFGSYNEQFF. The CDR3 nucleotides are TGTGCCAGCAGCCAAAACTTTGGATCCTACAATGAGCAGTTCTTC.

The chain couples TRBV4-1 to TRBJ1-1; TRBD1 might be the D (5 bases). The CDR3 runs to 17 residues. The ends were cut back, 11 bases at V and 1 base at J, with 26 bases in the middle. CDR1 is MGHRA and CDR2 is YSYEKL in the germline V gene. As DNA, the CDR3 is TGCGCCTCCAGTTTGGGGCCGCGCACCCTGGGGAACACTGAAGCTTTCTTT. Residues: CASSLGPRTLGNTEAFF.

This clone was recorded only once. V is TRBV28 and J is TRBJ1-5; 11 nucleotides align to TRBD1. V trimming: 11 bases; J trimming: 0 bases; junction bases outside the gene matches: 6. CDR3 length: 15 residues. Per the germline V gene, CDR1 is MDHEN and CDR2 is SYDVKM. CDR3 protein: CAGQGAGYSNQPQHF. The CDR3 nucleotides read TGTGCCGGACAGGGGGCGGGATATAGCAATCAGCCCCAGCATTTT.

V and J are TRBV10-2 and TRBJ2-7; D is undetermined. Germline loops: CDR1 WSHSY, CDR2 SAAADI. With 2 bases removed from V and 5 bases from J, the gap between germline ends came to 7 bases. This CDR3 contains 12 residues. CDR3 amino acids: CASSERSHEQYF. In nucleotides, the CDR3 is TGCGCCAGCAGTGAGAGATCCCACGAGCAGTACTTC.

V gene TRBV4-1 combines with J gene TRBJ1-2; D remains ambiguous. The ends were cut back, 0 bases at V and 2 bases at J, with 10 bases in the middle. From germline, CDR1 is MGHRA and CDR2 YSYEKL. The CDR3 sequence is 15 residues long. The chain's CDR3 is CASSQDRPDNYGYTF. Written as DNA, the CDR3 is TGCGCCAGCAGCCAAGATCGGCCGGACAACTATGGCTACACCTTC.

The chain recombines TRBV18 with TRBJ1-5; 8 bases agree with TRBD1. Unmatched junction bases numbered 8, after V lost 5 bases and J lost 5 bases. This CDR3 is built from 15 residues. The germline V gene has CDR1 KGHSH and CDR2 LQKENI. The CDR3 region is CASSADRGTYQPQHF. The CDR3 nucleotides read TGTGCCAGCTCAGCCGACAGGGGCACATATCAGCCCCAGCATTTT.

The gene calls are TRBV24-1 and TRBJ2-7, with 9 bases lining up with TRBD1. CDR3 length equals 14 residues. The V gene's germline CDR1 is KGHDR and CDR2 SFDVKD. J was trimmed by 6 bases and V by 3 bases; bases with no gene match: 5. CDR3 in DNA: TGTGCCACCAGTGATCCCGGGACAGGGTCCGAGCAGTACTTC. Its protein is CATSDPGTGSEQYF.

The V and J genes are TRBV5-4 and TRBJ2-3; 11 nucleotides line up with TRBD2. V lost 0 bases to trimming and J lost 0 bases; unmatched junction nucleotides: 12. The CDR3 consists of 20 residues. CDR1 and CDR2 from the germline V gene are SGHNT and YYREEE (reference sequence). CDR3 amino acids: CASSLAGFSGRARSTDTQYF. In DNA form, the CDR3 reads TGTGCCAGCAGCTTGGCCGGTTTTAGCGGGAGGGCCAGGAGCACAGATACGCAGTATTTT.

V gene TRBV28 combines with J gene TRBJ1-6, with D tentatively TRBD1 (5 bases). Trimming left V 5 bases short and J 7 bases short, with 12 bases between. In germline, CDR1 is MDHEN, CDR2 SYDVKM. The CDR3 is 14 residues long. The CDR3 here is CASSQGRGNSPLHF. CDR3 nucleotides: TGTGCCAGCAGTCAGGGACGGGGGAATTCACCCCTCCACTTT.

This chain joins TRBV6-2 or TRBV6-3 and TRBJ1-6, with D maybe TRBD1 (6 bases). The CDR3 is made up of 17 amino acids. The germline V gene encodes CDR1 MNHEY and CDR2 SVGEGT. Trimming shortened V by 6 bases and J by 0 bases, and 15 bases separated the two germline ends. The CDR3 nucleotides are TGTGCCAGCAGCCCCGGCCAGGGGAGCTCCTATAATTCACCCCTCCACTTT. Protein sequence: CASSPGQGSSYNSPLHF.

This sequence joins TRBV6-5 and TRBJ1-3; D gene ambiguous. The V and J ends lost 2 bases and 4 bases respectively, with 12 bases between them. The CDR3 is 15 amino acids. Germline CDR1 MNHEY, CDR2 SVGAGI. The CDR3 region has the DNA TGTGCCAGCAGTTACGGAGGGCTAGGGGGAAACACCATATATTTT. This translates into CASSYGGLGGNTIYF.

The chain has TRBV2 and TRBJ2-5, with 10 bases that match TRBD1. CDR3 length: 14 amino acids. Germline loops: CDR1 SNHLY, CDR2 FYNNEI. V gave up 6 bases and J gave up 4 bases; unmatched junction bases: 5. Here the CDR3 DNA reads TGTGCCAGCAGGCCCCGGGACAGGGGAGAGACCCAGTACTTC. Residues: CASRPRDRGETQYF.

This sequence joins TRBV7-9 and TRBJ1-6, with no clear D. Trimming took off 1 base at V and 5 bases at J, with 18 bases between the two ends. Germline CDR1 and CDR2: SEHNR and FQNEAQ (reference sequence). The CDR3 totals 18 residues. The CDR3 spells CASSLGGRAAIDNSPLHF. The CDR3 region has the DNA TGTGCCAGCAGCTTAGGGGGAAGGGCTGCGATTGATAATTCACCCCTCCACTTT.

This sequence joins TRBV10-3 and TRBJ2-7, with TRBD2 as a possible D gene (6 bases). Germline V CDR1 and CDR2: ENHRY, SYGVKD. The V end was cut by 4 bases, the J end by 5 bases, with 15 bases between. The length of the CDR3 is 14 residues. CDR3 in DNA: TGTGCCATCAGTGGAGGTAGGGGAGGCCACGAGCAGTACTTC. Residues: CAISGGRGGHEQYF.

The CDR3 DNA reads TGTGCCACCAGCAGAGATCTATCCGGCGAGCAGTACTTC. Translation gives CATSRDLSGEQYF. The chain carries TRBV15 and TRBJ2-7; no firm D call. Germline V gives CDR1 LNHNV, CDR2 YYDKDF (reference sequence). V was trimmed by 0 bases and J by 6 bases, leaving 9 bases between them. The CDR3 is 13 residues long. Filled out from reference TRBV15 and TRBJ2-7, the complete variable domain reads DAMVIQNPRYQVTQFGKPVTLSCSQTLNHNVMYWYQQKSSQAPKLLFHYYDKDFNNEADTPDNFQSRRPNTSFCFLDIRSPGLGDTAMYLCATSRDLSGEQYFGPGTRLTVT.

The chain is built from TRBV30 and TRBJ2-2, with 10 bases matching TRBD1. Germline trimming cut 5 bases from V and 4 bases from J; bases unmatched to any gene: 4. CDR1 is GTSNPN and CDR2 is SVGIG in the germline V gene (reference sequence). The CDR3 consists of 14 residues. CDR3 coding DNA: TGTGCCTGGGGACAGGGGGGCGGCACCGGGGAGCTGTTTTTT. Amino acid sequence: CAWGQGGGTGELFF.

The chain has TRBV9 and TRBJ2-7; D is ambiguous. Germline loops: CDR1 SGDLS, CDR2 YYNGEE. V was shortened by 2 bases and J by 5 bases, with 20 bases between the two germline ends. The CDR3 runs to 16 residues. CDR3 loop: CASSVHETNPLDEQYF. The CDR3 DNA is TGTGCCAGCAGCGTCCACGAGACAAACCCCTTGGACGAGCAGTACTTC.

J is TRBJ1-2 and V is TRBV29-1, with TRBD1 as a possible D gene (5 bases). V was cut by 6 bases and J by 2 bases, with 16 bases left in between. CDR3 length: 14 amino acids. CDR1 is SQVTM, CDR2 ANQGSEA, per germline. This CDR3 reads CSVMTDVINYGYTF. CDR3 coding DNA: TGCAGCGTCATGACAGATGTGATAAACTATGGCTACACCTTC.

V gene TRBV14 combines with J gene TRBJ2-7, with 9 positions matching TRBD1. Trimming cost V 1 base and J 4 bases; bases outside gene matches: 5. Per germline, CDR1 SGHDN and CDR2 FVKESK. The CDR3 is 15 amino acids. The CDR3 sequence: CASSQAGTGRYEQYF. The CDR3 nucleotides read TGTGCCAGCAGCCAAGCCGGGACAGGGAGGTACGAGCAGTACTTC.